These 24 T cell receptor beta chains share one sample of origin, sequenced in a study of cytomegalovirus exposure and HLA in healthy donors. The PCR made use of 60 Vbeta and 13 Jbeta primers. The method was immunoSEQ multiplex PCR; TCRdb's version includes in-frame clones alone and lacks a portion of them. The sample includes about 200,000 clones, around 80% of them seen just once. Sequenced input: PBMCs. These receptors were taken from a male donor in good health and CMV-seronegative.

This chain joins TRBV10-1 and TRBJ2-1, with D perhaps matching TRBD2 (6 bases). Between the trimmed V and J ends, which lost 2 bases and 5 bases, there was a span of 13 bases. This CDR3 has 15 residues. CDR1 is WNHNN and CDR2 is SYGVQD in the germline V gene (reference sequence). In DNA form, the CDR3 reads TGCGCCAGCAGTGAGAGTCGGAGGGCCGACAATGAGCAGTTCTTC. Amino acid sequence: CASSESRRADNEQFF.

The chain links TRBV25-1 to TRBJ2-1; D is unresolved. V was shortened by 2 bases and J by 0 bases, with 8 bases between the two germline ends. CDR3 length: 15 amino acids. Germline CDR1 and CDR2: MGHDK and SYGVNS. The CDR3 DNA is TGTGCCAGCAGTGAAACGGAGAACTCCTACAATGAGCAGTTCTTC. Residues: CASSETENSYNEQFF.

The V and J genes are TRBV6-6 and TRBJ1-2; D call uncertain. This CDR3 is 12 amino acids long. CDR1 is MNHNY and CDR2 is SVGAGI in the germline V gene (reference sequence). Trimming stripped 5 bases from V and 7 bases from J, with 11 bases between. CDR3 sequence: CASSLLLPGYTF. In nucleotides, the CDR3 is TGTGCCAGCAGTCTACTATTGCCTGGCTACACCTTC.

This clone was observed a handful of times. The V gene is TRBV29-1, the J gene TRBJ2-3; D unresolved. With 0 bases removed from V and 7 bases from J, the gap between germline ends came to 8 bases. Germline values: CDR1 SQVTM, CDR2 ANQGSEA. The CDR3 is made up of 12 amino acids. CDR3 bases: TGCAGCGTTGAAGATCCGGTCAATACGCAGTATTTT. Its protein product is CSVEDPVNTQYF.

The chain combines TRBV5-6 with TRBJ1-4; D is possibly TRBD1 (5 bases). This CDR3 has 15 residues. Germline CDR1 is SGHDT and CDR2 is YYEEEE. Trimming cost V 5 bases and J 3 bases, with 14 bases left between them. The CDR3 protein is CASRSVGGPNEKLFF. In nucleotides, the CDR3 is TGTGCCAGCAGGAGTGTGGGGGGACCTAATGAAAAACTGTTTTTT. Together with reference TRBV5-6 and TRBJ1-4, the CDR3 gives the full variable domain: DAGVTQSPTHLIKTRGQQVTLRCSPKSGHDTVSWYQQALGQGPQFIFQYYEEEERQRGNFPDRFSGHQFPNYSSELNVNALLLGDSALYLCASRSVGGPNEKLFFGSGTQLSVL.

This sequence joins TRBV4-1 and TRBJ1-1, with D unresolved. The V and J ends lost 2 bases and 0 bases respectively, with 7 bases between them. The CDR3 runs 14 residues. CDR1 and CDR2 from the germline V gene are MGHRA and YSYEKL. The CDR3 DNA reads as TGCGCCAGCAGCCAAATATTTATGAACACTGAAGCTTTCTTT. Translated: CASSQIFMNTEAFF.

V gene TRBV6-6 combines with J gene TRBJ1-1, with D maybe TRBD1 (5 bases). The CDR3 extends over 13 amino acids. V lost 5 bases and J 0 bases, leaving 7 bases between the germline ends. Germline lookup yields CDR1 MNHNY and CDR2 SVGAGI (reference sequence). CDR3 nucleotides: TGTGCCAGCAGTGCAGGGATGAACACTGAAGCTTTCTTT. Protein: CASSAGMNTEAFF.

J is TRBJ2-7 and V is TRBV7-3; possible D gene TRBD2, 6 bases. V lost 2 bases and J 5 bases, leaving 10 bases between the germline ends. The CDR3 has 13 residues. Germline assignment: CDR1 SGHTA and CDR2 FQGTGA. The CDR3 here is CASSLGGGNEQYF. The CDR3 DNA reads as TGTGCCAGCAGCTTAGGTGGCGGGAACGAGCAGTACTTC.

As to this clone: A junction boundary mismatches the germline segment, possibly from a read error. V is TRBV6-6 and J is TRBJ2-1, with 14 nucleotides matching TRBD2. Germline CDR1 reads MNHNY; CDR2 reads SVGAGI (reference sequence). The CDR3 is made up of 13 amino acids. The CDR3 protein is CASRPGTSGRGLF. CDR3 in DNA: TGTGCCAGCAGACCCGGGACTAGCGGGAGAGGGCTCTTC.

Only a few counts were recorded for this clone. The CDR3 sequence is CASSPGQGTTEAFF. CDR3 DNA: TGTGCCAGCAGCCCAGGACAGGGGACCACTGAAGCTTTCTTT. The V and J genes are TRBV7-9 and TRBJ1-1; TRBD1 matches at 9 bases. V gave up 5 bases and J gave up 4 bases; unmatched junction bases: 5. Germline V gene lookup returns CDR1 SEHNR and CDR2 FQNEAQ (reference sequence). The CDR3 spans 14 residues.

As to this clone: The junction differs from germline at one of its ends, possibly a read error. The V and J genes are TRBV7-9 and TRBJ2-5, with 7 bases matching TRBD2. The germline V gene has CDR1 SEHNR and CDR2 FQNEAQ (reference sequence). This CDR3 region has 14 residues. In nucleotides, the CDR3 is TGTTCCAGCAGCTTAGCGGGCTACCTAGAGACCCAGTACTTC. It specifies CSSSLAGYLETQYF.

The chain recombines TRBV10-1 with TRBJ2-3; 8 bases are a match to TRBD2. Looked up from germline, CDR1 is WNHNN and CDR2 is SYGVQD (reference sequence). The CDR3 is 16 amino acids. V dropped 4 bases and J dropped 6; count of bases not matched to a gene: 12. The DNA of the CDR3 is TGCGCCAGCAGTGGTACTAGCGGATCGCAAAGGGATACGCAGTATTTT. Residues: CASSGTSGSQRDTQYF.

On this clone itself: Other DNA sequences of this sample code for an identical CDR3. The V gene is TRBV29-1, the J gene TRBJ1-3; D unresolved. Trimming left V 4 bases short and J 0 bases short, with 7 bases between. Germline V gene sequence: CDR1 SQVTM, CDR2 ANQGSEA. This CDR3 is built from 13 residues. The CDR3 loop reads CSVAVSSGNTIYF. CDR3 sequence (DNA): TGCAGCGTTGCTGTGAGCTCTGGAAACACCATATATTTT.

The chain is built from TRBV29-1 and TRBJ2-2; D may be TRBD1 (5 bases). The CDR3 loop spans 13 amino acids. V gave up 3 bases and J gave up 5 bases, with 10 bases separating them. CDR1 is SQVTM, CDR2 ANQGSEA, per germline. CDR3 region: CSVDRVGTGELFF. DNA of the CDR3: TGCAGCGTTGACAGGGTTGGGACCGGGGAGCTGTTTTTT.

The chain recombines TRBV28 with TRBJ1-5, with D tentatively TRBD1 (6 bases). Trimming took off 7 bases at V and 7 bases at J, with 17 bases between the two ends. CDR3 length: 14 amino acids. CDR1 is MDHEN and CDR2 is SYDVKM in the germline V gene. The CDR3 reads CASILQGSGQPQHF. CDR3 DNA sequence: TGTGCCAGCATTCTACAGGGTTCTGGGCAGCCCCAGCATTTT.

The CDR3 here is CASSKGGGGWGGLSYEQYF. The CDR3 region has the DNA TGTGCCAGCAGCAAAGGGGGAGGAGGTTGGGGGGGCCTTTCCTACGAGCAGTACTTC. The J gene is TRBJ2-7, the V gene TRBV21-1; the D call of TRBD2 is as the table states it, not checked on the DNA. TRBV21-1 is given as a pseudogene. This CDR3 spans 19 amino acids.

Only one count was recorded for this clone. The chain has TRBV19 and TRBJ1-1, with 7 bases that match TRBD1. Germline CDR1 and CDR2: LNHDA and SQIVND (reference sequence). CDR3 length: 16 amino acids. V shed 7 bases, J shed 4 bases, and the junction held 15 bases outside the gene matches. This CDR3 reads CASIISQGIGSTEAFF. The CDR3 coding sequence is TGTGCCAGTATTATTTCACAGGGGATCGGTAGCACTGAAGCTTTCTTT.

The J gene is TRBJ1-5, the V gene TRBV19; no firm D call. The CDR3 totals 9 residues. Germline CDR1 and CDR2: LNHDA and SQIVND (reference sequence). The ends were cut back, 11 bases at V and 7 bases at J, with 6 bases in the middle. The CDR3 reads CAGLQPQHF. The CDR3, as DNA: TGTGCCGGTCTACAGCCCCAGCATTTT.

The rearrangement uses TRBV15 and TRBJ1-2; 7 bases align to TRBD1. CDR3 length: 15 amino acids. The germline V gene encodes CDR1 LNHNV and CDR2 YYDKDF (reference sequence). V dropped 5 bases and J dropped 4; count of bases not matched to a gene: 10. CDR3 DNA sequence: TGTGCCACCAGCTTCAGTCCAGGGGGTATCTATGGCTACACCTTC. As protein: CATSFSPGGIYGYTF.

V gene TRBV11-1 combines with J gene TRBJ2-7, with a tentative D call TRBD2 (6 bases). The V end was cut by 1 base, the J end by 2 bases, with 9 bases between. Germline V gene data show CDR1 as SGHAT and CDR2 as FQDESV (reference sequence). CDR3 size: 14 residues. The CDR3 here is CASSLVPGAYEQYF. CDR3 nucleotides: TGTGCCAGCAGCTTAGTTCCGGGGGCCTACGAGCAGTACTTC.

V and J are TRBV2 and TRBJ1-1; D remains ambiguous. The germline CDR1 and CDR2 sequences are SNHLY and FYNNEI. This CDR3 region has 15 residues. V shed 0 bases and J shed 3 bases, with 11 bases lying between them. In nucleotides, the CDR3 is TGTGCCAGCAGTGAAGCGCAAGGAGGATACACTGAAGCTTTCTTT. This codes for CASSEAQGGYTEAFF.

This chain connects TRBV28 to TRBJ2-7, with 10 bases fitting TRBD2. CDR3 length equals 17 residues. CDR1 is MDHEN and CDR2 is SYDVKM in the germline V gene. The trim removed 4 bases at V and 0 bases at J, leaving 9 bases unmatched. CDR3 nucleotide sequence: TGTGCCAGCAGTTCCTTAGCGGGAGGCCGAAGCTCCTACGAGCAGTACTTC. It encodes CASSSLAGGRSSYEQYF.

This clone was observed a handful of times. This chain connects TRBV21-1 to TRBJ1-5; no DNA check was done on the table's D call, TRBD1. TRBV21-1 is annotated as a pseudogene. The CDR3 extends over 16 amino acids. CDR3 nucleotide sequence: TGTGCCAGCAGCAGCCTCTCCGGGACAGATAATCAGCCCCAGCATTTT. Residues: CASSSLSGTDNQPQHF.

This rearrangement joins TRBV19 to TRBJ1-5; TRBD1 is a possible D gene (5 bases). Germline V gene data show CDR1 as LNHDA and CDR2 as SQIVND (reference sequence). This CDR3 spans 14 amino acids. Between the trimmed V and J ends, which lost 6 bases and 2 bases, there was a span of 11 bases. The CDR3 is CASSQGGGNQPQHF. CDR3 nucleotide sequence: TGTGCCAGTAGCCAAGGAGGGGGCAATCAGCCCCAGCATTTT.